This is a list of T cell receptor beta chains from one sample in a study of T cells in Graves' hyperthyroidism and ophthalmopathy. TCRdb re-called the multiplex PCR reads through MiXCR, storing one row per CDR3 protein. The repertoire holds about 460,000 distinct CDR3 sequences, 22% seen once, with less than 65% in the top ten. The sample consisted of blood. The origin of the receptors is a woman in her 70s with Graves' ophthalmopathy. Both conserved end residues are part of each CDR3. D genes are given only for firm matches. Not all rows give a size; the values are once, few, many and, for expanded clones, a class.

TRBD1,few,TRBV18,TRBJ1-2,TGTGCCAGCTCCCGGGACAGCAGTGGCTACACCTTC,CASSRDSSGYTF
TRBD2,few,TRBV6-2/TRBV6-3,TRBJ2-5,TGTGCCAGCTGGGAAGCGGGAGGGGAGACCCAGTACTTC,CASWEAGGETQYF
TRBD1,few,TRBV6-5,TRBJ2-1,TGTGCCAGCAGTTACCTACAGGGGGGTAAGGTGAATGAGCAGTTCTTC,CASSYLQGGKVNEQFF
TRBD1,.,TRBV5-5,TRBJ1-1,TGTGCCAGCAGCTTCGCCGGGACAGCCACTGAAGCTTTCTTT,CASSFAGTATEAFF
.,.,TRBV29-1,TRBJ1-4,TGCAGCGCGAACCGTCCTCACTTAACTAATGAAAGACTGTTTTTT,CSANRPHLTNERLFF
TRBD2,few,TRBV7-9,TRBJ2-2,TGTGCCAGCAAAGGACTAGCGGGAGTCGGGGAGCTGTTTTTT,CASKGLAGVGELFF
.,.,TRBV7-2,TRBJ2-1,TGTGCCAGCAGCGACCCTCTCGTGGCGTACAATGAGCAGTTCTTC,CASSDPLVAYNEQFF
.,.,TRBV19,TRBJ1-1,TGTGCCAGTAGTATAACAGGATACACTGAAGCTTTCTTT,CASSITGYTEAFF
TRBD1,many,TRBV12-3/TRBV12-4,TRBJ1-4,TGTGCCAGCAGTGCCGGGACAGGGACTAATGAAAAACTGTTTTTT,CASSAGTGTNEKLFF
.,few,TRBV28,TRBJ1-2,TGTGCCAGCAGTCCGGACAGCACTAACTATGGCTACACCTTC,CASSPDSTNYGYTF
.,few,TRBV27,TRBJ2-7,TGTGCCAGCATGAGGGCAGGGACTCCCTACGAGCAGTACTTC,CASMRAGTPYEQYF
TRBD1,few,TRBV29-1,TRBJ1-6,TGCAGCGCTCGGACAGGGGTCGACTATAATTCACCCCTCCACTTT,CSARTGVDYNSPLHF
.,many,TRBV5-1,TRBJ1-2,TGCGCCAGCAGCTTGGAACAGGGATCCTATGGCTACACCTTC,CASSLEQGSYGYTF
TRBD2,few,TRBV6-5,TRBJ2-3,TGTGCCAGCAGTTACCAGACTAGCTCCGCAGATACGCAGTATTTT,CASSYQTSSADTQYF
.,.,TRBV7-8,TRBJ2-7,TGTGCCAGCAGCTTAGTTCCTTCCCACGAGCAGTACTTC,CASSLVPSHEQYF
TRBD2,.,TRBV12-5,TRBJ2-7,TGTGCTAGTGGTTTGACTACTGGGACTAGCGGGAGCGTCTACGAGCAGTACTTC,CASGLTTGTSGSVYEQYF
.,.,TRBV25-1,TRBJ2-1,TGTGCCAGCAGTGATGCCGGTGAGCAGTTCTTC,CASSDAGEQFF
.,few,TRBV6-5,TRBJ2-2,TGTGCCAGCAGTTACGCCCTAAGGGCGGAGGGGGGGGAGCTGTTTTTT,CASSYALRAEGGELFF
TRBD1,.,TRBV19,TRBJ1-3,TGTGCCAGTAGTCCGACAGGGGTAAACTCTGGAAACACCATATATTTT,CASSPTGVNSGNTIYF
.,few,TRBV6-1,TRBJ2-1,TGTGCCACCCTGACCCGGGGACGGTTCTCCTACAATGAGCAGTTCTTC,CATLTRGRFSYNEQFF
.,many,TRBV2,TRBJ2-2,TGTGCCAGCAGTGCCGGACAGTTCTCCACCGGGGAGCTGTTTTTT,CASSAGQFSTGELFF
TRBD2,.,TRBV6-1,TRBJ2-4,TGTGCCAGCACTCACCCCGGACTAGCGGGAGGGCCAGTGGGCATTCAGTACTTC,CASTHPGLAGGPVGIQYF
.,many,TRBV5-1,TRBJ2-7,TGCGCCAGCAGCTTCCAGGGATACGAGCAGTACTTC,CASSFQGYEQYF
.,many,TRBV28,TRBJ2-7,TGTGCCAGCAGCTCCGGGACACATTACGAGCAGTACTTC,CASSSGTHYEQYF
TRBD2,.,TRBV4-1,TRBJ2-5,TGCGCCAGCAGCCACGCTCTAGCGGCCCTCCAAGAGACCCAGTACTTC,CASSHALAALQETQYF
.,many,TRBV2,TRBJ1-5,TGTGCCAGCATCGAGGAGGGCCTGAGCAATCAGCCCCAGCATTTT,CASIEEGLSNQPQHF
TRBD2,few,TRBV20-1,TRBJ2-1,TGCAGTGCGGGGGGACTAGCGGGAGTTATAGGTGAGCAGTTCTTC,CSAGGLAGVIGEQFF
.,few,TRBV7-7,TRBJ2-3,TGTGCTAGCAGCTTATCCCCTAGCGCCGACACAGATACGCAGTATTTT,CASSLSPSADTDTQYF
.,.,TRBV12-3/TRBV12-4,TRBJ1-4,TGTGCCAGCAGTTTAGGAGGGACGGTGAATGAAAAACTGTTTTTT,CASSLGGTVNEKLFF
TRBD1,many,TRBV2,TRBJ2-7,TGTGCCAGCAGCCCCAGGACAGGGGGCTCCTACGAGCAGTACTTC,CASSPRTGGSYEQYF
.,few,TRBV12-3/TRBV12-4,TRBJ2-2,TGTGCCAGCAGTTTCTCCGGGACGCATCGATCTCGGGAGCTGTTTTTT,CASSFSGTHRSRELFF
TRBD2,.,TRBV7-2,TRBJ2-7,TGTGCCAGCAGCTTAGCCCTAGCGGATGTCACCTACGAGCAGTACTTC,CASSLALADVTYEQYF
TRBD2,.,TRBV7-3,TRBJ2-7,TGTGCCAGCAGCTTAATAGGGCTAGCGGGAGCCGAGCAGTACTTC,CASSLIGLAGAEQYF
.,few,TRBV5-1,TRBJ2-1,TGCGCCAGCAGCTTGGGAGGCGCGGGCTCCTACAATGAGCAGTTCTTC,CASSLGGAGSYNEQFF
TRBD2,.,TRBV20-1,TRBJ2-7,TGCAGTGCTAGAGATCTGGTTACTAGCGGGAGGGCCTACGAGCAGTACTTC,CSARDLVTSGRAYEQYF
.,.,TRBV29-1,TRBJ1-1,TGCAGCGTAGTGGTAAGCACTGAAGCTTTCTTT,CSVVVSTEAFF
.,.,TRBV5-6,TRBJ2-6,TGTGCCAGCAGCTACCTAGGGGCCAACGTCCTGACTTTC,CASSYLGANVLTF
.,few,TRBV20-1,TRBJ1-2,TGCAGTGCTAGTGCCGGAGGGATCTATGGCTACACCTTC,CSASAGGIYGYTF
.,few,TRBV20-1,TRBJ1-1,TGCAGTGCTAGAGATTGGTCAGCCCCAGGGAGCACTGAAGCTTTCTTT,CSARDWSAPGSTEAFF
.,few,TRBV27,TRBJ2-2,TGTGCCAGCACTCCGGGGTCGGGCACCGGGGAGCTGTTTTTT,CASTPGSGTGELFF
TRBD1,many,TRBV28,TRBJ2-7,TGTGCCAGCAGTTCGCCCCGGGGACAGGGTCCCTACGAGCAGTACTTC,CASSSPRGQGPYEQYF
TRBD1,.,TRBV20-1,TRBJ1-4,TGCAGTGCAGGAGACAGGGTGGGTCCCGGTGAAAAACTGTTTTTT,CSAGDRVGPGEKLFF
TRBD2,.,TRBV4-1,TRBJ2-1,TGCGCCAGCAGCCAAGCTCTCTCAAGGCTAGCGGGAGTCAATGAGCAGTTCTTC,CASSQALSRLAGVNEQFF
TRBD1,few,TRBV12-3/TRBV12-4,TRBJ1-1,TGTGCCAGCAGTTCGAGGTTGACAGGGAAAAAAGCTTTCTTT,CASSSRLTGKKAFF
.,.,TRBV5-1,TRBJ1-1,TGCGCCAGCAGCATGGACAGCCTCACTGAAGCTTTCTTT,CASSMDSLTEAFF
.,many,TRBV28,TRBJ2-1,TGTGCCAGCACCCTGTGGGGGGAGCAGTTCTTC,CASTLWGEQFF
TRBD1,few,TRBV4-2,TRBJ1-2,TGTGCCAGCAGCCCGGGACAGGGTTTTGGCTACACCTTC,CASSPGQGFGYTF
.,few,TRBV5-1,TRBJ1-1,TGCGCCAGCAGCTTGGGCCCCCACGGCGGGAACACTGAAGCTTTCTTT,CASSLGPHGGNTEAFF
TRBD2,few,TRBV30,TRBJ2-1,TGTGCCGGGTCGGGGGGACTAGCCTCCAATGAGCAGTTCTTC,CAGSGGLASNEQFF
.,few,TRBV3-1,TRBJ2-7,TGTGCCAGCAGCCAAGATTTAAACCCCTACGAGCAGTACTTC,CASSQDLNPYEQYF
TRBD2,.,TRBV11-2,TRBJ2-1,TGTGCCAGCAGGTTAGCGGGAGGGCCCTTCAATGAGCAGTTCTTC,CASRLAGGPFNEQFF
TRBD2,few,TRBV20-1,TRBJ2-3,TGCAGTGCTCGTCGGACTAGCGGGGTGACGAGCACAGATACGCAGTATTTT,CSARRTSGVTSTDTQYF
TRBD1,many,TRBV28,TRBJ2-5,TGTGCCAGCAGCCTAACCTTCAAGGGACAGCTAAAAGAGACCCAGTACTTC,CASSLTFKGQLKETQYF
TRBD1,.,TRBV3-1,TRBJ2-1,TGTGCCAGCAGCCAAGGACAGGGCCTCCTGATCCGGGGAAATGAGCAGTTCTTC,CASSQGQGLLIRGNEQFF
TRBD2,many,TRBV7-3,TRBJ2-3,TGTGCCAGCAGCCTAGGACTAGCGGGAGAGGCAGATACGCAGTATTTT,CASSLGLAGEADTQYF